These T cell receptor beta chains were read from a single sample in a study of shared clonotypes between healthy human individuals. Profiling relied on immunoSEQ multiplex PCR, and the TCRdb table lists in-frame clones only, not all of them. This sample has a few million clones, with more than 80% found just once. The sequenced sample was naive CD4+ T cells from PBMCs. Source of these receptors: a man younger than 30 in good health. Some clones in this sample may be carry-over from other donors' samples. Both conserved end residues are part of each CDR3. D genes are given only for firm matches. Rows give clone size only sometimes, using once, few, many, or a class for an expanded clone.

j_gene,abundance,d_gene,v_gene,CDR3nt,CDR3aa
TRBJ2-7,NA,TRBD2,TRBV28,TGTGCCAGCAGTTTGGTAGCGGGGCCCTCCTACGAGCAGTACTTC,CASSLVAGPSYEQYF
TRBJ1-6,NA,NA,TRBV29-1,TGCAGCGTTGCTTGGGACTATAATTCACCCCTCCACTTT,CSVAWDYNSPLHF
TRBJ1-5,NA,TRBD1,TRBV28,TGTGCCAGCAGTTTATGGGCAGGGGGAGAGCCCCAGCATTTT,CASSLWAGGEPQHF
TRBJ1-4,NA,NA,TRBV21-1,TGTGCCAGCAGCACCTCCCGGGCCGAAGTTTTATGGGCAACTAATGAAAAACTGTTTTTT,CASSTSRAEVLWATNEKLFF
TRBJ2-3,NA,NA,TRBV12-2,TGTGCAAGTCGCTATACTAGCGGGAGGGCCGGGGTCACAGATACGCAGTATTTT,CASRYTSGRAGVTDTQYF
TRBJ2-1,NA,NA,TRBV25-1,TGTGCCAGCAGTGAATACAGGATTTCCTCCTACAATGAGCAGTTCTTC,CASSEYRISSYNEQFF
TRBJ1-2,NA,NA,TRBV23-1,TGCGCCAGCAGTGGTGGAGGCTACACCTTC,CASSGGGYTF
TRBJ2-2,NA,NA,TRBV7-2,TGTGCCAGCAGCTTAGTTCCCGGGCTGGACACCGGGGAGCTGTTTTTT,CASSLVPGLDTGELFF
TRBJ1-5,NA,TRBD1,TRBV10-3,TGTGCCATCAGCCCGACAGGGGACGGTCAGCCCCAGCATTTT,CAISPTGDGQPQHF
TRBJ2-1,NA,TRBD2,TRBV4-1,TGCGCCAGCAGCCAGAGACTAGCGGCCCCCGTGGAGCAGTTCTTC,CASSQRLAAPVEQFF
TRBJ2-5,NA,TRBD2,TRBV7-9,TGTGCCAGCAGCTTAATGGCGGGAGTCCAAGAGACCCAGTACTTC,CASSLMAGVQETQYF
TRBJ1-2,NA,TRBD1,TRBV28,TGTGCCACCTTGGTCCCGGACAGGCTTAGTACTGGCTATGGCTACACCTTC,CATLVPDRLSTGYGYTF
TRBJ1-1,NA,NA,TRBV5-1,TGCGCCAGCAGCTTGGGGGGCAGCTCGAACACTGAAGCTTTCTTT,CASSLGGSSNTEAFF
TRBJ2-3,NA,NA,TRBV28,TGTGCCAGCTCCCCTCACGGGAGTGGCACAGATACGCAGTATTTT,CASSPHGSGTDTQYF
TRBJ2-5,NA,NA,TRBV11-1,TGTGCCAGCAGCCCCGAGGGGGGCGGAGGAGAGACCCAGTACTTC,CASSPEGGGGETQYF
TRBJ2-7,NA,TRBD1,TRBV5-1,TGCGCCAGCAGCTTGGGGGGGACAGTGACCTACGAGCAGTACTTC,CASSLGGTVTYEQYF
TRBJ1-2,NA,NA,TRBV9,TGTGCCAGCAGGAAACAGGGTAACTATGGCTACACCTTC,CASRKQGNYGYTF
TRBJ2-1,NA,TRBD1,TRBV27,TGTGCCAGCAGTTTAGACAGGGCGTTTGAGCAGTTCTTC,CASSLDRAFEQFF
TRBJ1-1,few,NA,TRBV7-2,TGTGCCAGCAGCTTTCTCGGACAAGCTGAAGCTTTCTTT,CASSFLGQAEAFF
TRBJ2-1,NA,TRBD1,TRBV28,TGTGCCAGCAGTTTGACAGGGGTGTACAATGAGCAGTTCTTC,CASSLTGVYNEQFF
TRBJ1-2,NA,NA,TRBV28,TGTGCCAGCAGTTTAGAACGAGGTCATGGCTACACCTTC,CASSLERGHGYTF
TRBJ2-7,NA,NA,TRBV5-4,TGTGCCAGCAGCCCACGTAGTGGCTACGAGCAGTACTTC,CASSPRSGYEQYF